This TCR beta chain was recorded in a study of regulatory T cells in long-lasting Graves disease. Notes on the study in general: Less diverse TCR repertoires were seen in persistent Graves' patients than in newly diagnosed ones. In persistent patients, shared public clonotypes (around 2,500) outnumbered those in new patients (966).

The sample holds many counts of this clonotype. Antigen: not known. V was cut by 2 bases and J by 1 base, with 21 bases left in between. The CDR3 loop spans 18 amino acids. CDR1 is PRHDT, CDR2 FYEKMQ, per germline (reference sequence). Time point here: newly diagnosed GD, antithyroid drugs for less than 3 months. Extracted RNA from PBMCs served as the source of the TCR library. Under American Thyroid Association guidelines, Graves' disease was diagnosed. Investigators prepared the TCR beta libraries by applying iRepertoire HTBI primers and Arm-PCR of CDR3 regions. Using its own MiXCR run on the multiplex PCR reads, TCRdb lists one record per CDR3 protein. The sample has 350,000 to 400,000 distinct CDR3 sequences, roughly 15% seen once; the top ten hold about 24%.

The genes are TRBV13 and TRBJ2-7; D may be TRBD2 (5 bases). This specimen consisted of peripheral blood mononuclear cells (PBMCs), obtained at new diagnosis, from a patient treated with antithyroid drugs. The receptor comes from a female donor with Graves disease. CDR3 DNA: TGTGCCAGCAGCTTATATGGCCGGGAAATAGCCCCTTCCTACGAGCAGTACTTC. Translation: CASSLYGREIAPSYEQYF.